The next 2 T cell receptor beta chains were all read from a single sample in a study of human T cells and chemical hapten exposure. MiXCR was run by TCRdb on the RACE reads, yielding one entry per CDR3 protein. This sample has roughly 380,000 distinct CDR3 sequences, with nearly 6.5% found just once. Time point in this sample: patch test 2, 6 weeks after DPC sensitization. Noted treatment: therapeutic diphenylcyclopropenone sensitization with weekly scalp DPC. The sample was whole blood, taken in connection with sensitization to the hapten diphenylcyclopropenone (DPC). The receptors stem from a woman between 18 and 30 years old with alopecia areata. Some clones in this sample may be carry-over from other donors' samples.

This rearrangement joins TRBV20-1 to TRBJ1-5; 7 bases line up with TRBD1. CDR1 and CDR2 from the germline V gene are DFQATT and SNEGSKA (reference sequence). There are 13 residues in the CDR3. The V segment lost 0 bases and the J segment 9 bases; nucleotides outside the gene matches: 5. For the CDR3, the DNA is TGCAGTGCTAGAGAAACCAGGGGGGGGCCCCAGCATTTT. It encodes CSARETRGGPQHF.

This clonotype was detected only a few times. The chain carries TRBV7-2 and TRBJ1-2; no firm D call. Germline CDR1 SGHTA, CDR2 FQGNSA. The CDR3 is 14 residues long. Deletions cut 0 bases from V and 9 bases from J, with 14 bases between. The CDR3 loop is CASSLAQEKSSYTF. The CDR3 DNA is TGTGCCAGCAGCTTAGCCCAGGAGAAGTCTAGCTACACCTTC.